Detailed here is one T cell receptor (beta chain). Antigen specificity is unknown. These data come from a study of cytotoxic CD8 clonotypes in ibrutinib-treated CLL. The wider study: About 25 partial and 2 complete responses; at median 68 months, about 14 remitted, roughly 12 progressed. Response samples were taken after a median of approximately 11 months on treatment, range 6 to 36.

General observations from the study: A rise in clonality was seen at ibrutinib response, and a fall back toward baseline was seen at progression.

Produced via immunoSEQ multiplex PCR; TCRdb's table is partial and in-frame only. In the table there are approximately 130,000 clones, 84% of which are singletons. The V gene lost 1 base and the J gene lost 2 bases, with 12 bases spanning the gap. Germline assignment: CDR1 SGHDT and CDR2 YYEEEE. The CDR3 length is 15 residues. This TCR derives from a human donor with chronic lymphocytic leukemia. This sequence joins TRBV5-6 and TRBJ1-1; a possible D gene is TRBD1 (6 bases). The sequencing here drew on PBMCs, taken after 24 months of ibrutinib treatment. DNA of the CDR3: TGTGCCAGCAGCTTGTTTCAGGGGAGTAACACTGAAGCTTTCTTT. Encoded protein: CASSLFQGSNTEAFF.